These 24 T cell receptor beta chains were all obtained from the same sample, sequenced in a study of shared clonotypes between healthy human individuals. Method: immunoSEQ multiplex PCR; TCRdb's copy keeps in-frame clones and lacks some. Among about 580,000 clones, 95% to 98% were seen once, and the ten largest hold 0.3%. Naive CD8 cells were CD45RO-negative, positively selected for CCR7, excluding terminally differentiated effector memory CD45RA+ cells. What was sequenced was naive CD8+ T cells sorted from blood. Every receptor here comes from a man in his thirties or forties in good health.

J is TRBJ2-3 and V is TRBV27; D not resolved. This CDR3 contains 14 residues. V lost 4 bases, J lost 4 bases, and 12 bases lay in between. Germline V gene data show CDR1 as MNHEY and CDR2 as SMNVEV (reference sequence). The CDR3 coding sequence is TGTGCCAGCAGTTATACGGATTCGGCAGATACGCAGTATTTT. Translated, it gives CASSYTDSADTQYF.

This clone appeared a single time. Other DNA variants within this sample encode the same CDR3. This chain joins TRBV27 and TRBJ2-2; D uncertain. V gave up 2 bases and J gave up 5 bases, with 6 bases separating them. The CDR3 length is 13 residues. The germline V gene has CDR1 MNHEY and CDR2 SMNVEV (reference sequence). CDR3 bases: TGTGCCAGCAGTTTAGCGAGAACCGGGGAGCTGTTTTTT. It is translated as CASSLARTGELFF.

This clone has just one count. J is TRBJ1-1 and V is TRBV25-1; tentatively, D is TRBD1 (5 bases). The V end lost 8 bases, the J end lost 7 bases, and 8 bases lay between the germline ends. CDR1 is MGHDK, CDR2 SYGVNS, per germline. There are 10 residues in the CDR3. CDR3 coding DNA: TGTGCCAGCTGGGGCAGTGAAGCTTTCTTT. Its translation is CASWGSEAFF.

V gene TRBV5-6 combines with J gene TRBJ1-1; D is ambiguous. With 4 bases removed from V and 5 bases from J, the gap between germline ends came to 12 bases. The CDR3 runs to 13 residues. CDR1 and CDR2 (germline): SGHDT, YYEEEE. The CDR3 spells CASSRGKRTEAFF. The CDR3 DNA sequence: TGTGCCAGCAGCCGGGGAAAAAGGACTGAAGCTTTCTTT.

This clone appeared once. The CDR3 nucleotides are TGTGCCAGCAAATCCGGGAGGGGTTGGGAGCAGTACTTC. It yields the protein CASKSGRGWEQYF. This rearrangement joins TRBV6-1 to TRBJ2-7; the match to TRBD2 covers 8 bases. The CDR3 covers 13 residues. Germline CDR1 MNHNS, CDR2 SASEGT. The V gene end was trimmed by 7 bases and the J gene end by 7 bases; junction bases not matched to a gene: 9.

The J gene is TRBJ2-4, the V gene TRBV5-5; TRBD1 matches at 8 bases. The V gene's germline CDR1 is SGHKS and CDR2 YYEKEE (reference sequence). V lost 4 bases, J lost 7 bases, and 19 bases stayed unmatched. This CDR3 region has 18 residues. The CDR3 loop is CASSPYRGAWGEANIQYF. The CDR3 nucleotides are TGTGCCAGCAGCCCGTACAGGGGGGCGTGGGGCGAGGCGAACATTCAGTACTTC.

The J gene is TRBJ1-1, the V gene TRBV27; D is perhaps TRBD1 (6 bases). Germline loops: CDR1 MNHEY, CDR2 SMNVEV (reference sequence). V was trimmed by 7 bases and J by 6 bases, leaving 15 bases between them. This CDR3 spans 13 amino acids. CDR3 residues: CASTYRVGAEAFF. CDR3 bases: TGTGCCAGCACCTACAGGGTGGGCGCTGAAGCTTTCTTT.

CDR3 DNA: TGTGCCAGCAGCTTACCCCTAGCCGGGACCAATGAGCAGTTCTTC. The encoded protein is CASSLPLAGTNEQFF. The chain recombines TRBV11-3 with TRBJ2-1, with D possibly being TRBD1 or TRBD2 (5 bases each). Trimming took off 2 bases at V and 6 bases at J, with 14 bases between the two ends. The germline CDR1 and CDR2 sequences are SGHNT and YENEEA. The CDR3 loop spans 15 amino acids.

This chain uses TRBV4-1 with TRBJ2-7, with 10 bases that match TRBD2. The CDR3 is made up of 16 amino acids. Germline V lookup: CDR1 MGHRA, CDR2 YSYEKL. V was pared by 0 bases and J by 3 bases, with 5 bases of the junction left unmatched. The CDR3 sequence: CASSQEEPSGSYEQYF. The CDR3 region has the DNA TGCGCCAGCAGCCAAGAGGAACCTAGCGGGAGCTACGAGCAGTACTTC.

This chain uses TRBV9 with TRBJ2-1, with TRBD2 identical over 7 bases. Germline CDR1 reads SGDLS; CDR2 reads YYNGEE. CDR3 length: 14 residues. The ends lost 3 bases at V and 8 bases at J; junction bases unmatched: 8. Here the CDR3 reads CASSEGGYIHEQFF. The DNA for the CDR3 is TGTGCCAGCAGCGAGGGAGGGTATATCCATGAGCAGTTCTTC.

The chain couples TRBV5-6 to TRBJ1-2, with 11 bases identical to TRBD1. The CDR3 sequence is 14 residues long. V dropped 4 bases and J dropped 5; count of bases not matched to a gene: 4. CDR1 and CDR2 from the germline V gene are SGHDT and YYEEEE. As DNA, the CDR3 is TGTGCCAGCAGCCCGGGACAGGGGGGATATGGCTACACCTTC. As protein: CASSPGQGGYGYTF.

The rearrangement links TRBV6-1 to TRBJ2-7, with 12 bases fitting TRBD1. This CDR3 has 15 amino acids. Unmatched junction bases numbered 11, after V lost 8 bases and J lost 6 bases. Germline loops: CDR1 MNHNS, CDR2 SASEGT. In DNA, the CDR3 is TGTGCCAGCCTCACCGGGACAGGGGGCTTTGGCGAGCAGTACTTC. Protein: CASLTGTGGFGEQYF.

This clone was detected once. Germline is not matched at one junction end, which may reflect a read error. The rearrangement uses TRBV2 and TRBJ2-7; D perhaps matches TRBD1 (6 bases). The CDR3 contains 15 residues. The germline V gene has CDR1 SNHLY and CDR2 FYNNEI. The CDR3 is CASSDHQGTAPGVSF. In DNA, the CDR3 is TGTGCCAGCAGTGACCATCAAGGGACCGCGCCAGGGGTCAGCTTC.

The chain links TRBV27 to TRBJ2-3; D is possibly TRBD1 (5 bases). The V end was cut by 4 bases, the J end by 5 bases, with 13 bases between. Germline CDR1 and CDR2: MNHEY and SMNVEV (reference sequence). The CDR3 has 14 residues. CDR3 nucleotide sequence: TGTGCCAGCAGTTGGGCAGGGCCCGGAGATACGCAGTATTTT. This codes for CASSWAGPGDTQYF.

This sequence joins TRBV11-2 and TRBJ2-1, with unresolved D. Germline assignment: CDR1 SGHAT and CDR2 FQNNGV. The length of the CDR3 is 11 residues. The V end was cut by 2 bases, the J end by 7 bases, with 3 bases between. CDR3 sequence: CASSLWNEQFF. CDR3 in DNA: TGTGCCAGCAGCTTATGGAATGAGCAGTTCTTC.

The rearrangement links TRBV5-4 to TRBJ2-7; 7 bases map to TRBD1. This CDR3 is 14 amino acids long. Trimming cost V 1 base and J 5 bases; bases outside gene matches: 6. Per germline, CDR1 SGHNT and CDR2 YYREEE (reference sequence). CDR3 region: CASSLTGDLHEQYF. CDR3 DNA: TGTGCCAGCAGCTTGACAGGGGACCTCCACGAGCAGTACTTC.

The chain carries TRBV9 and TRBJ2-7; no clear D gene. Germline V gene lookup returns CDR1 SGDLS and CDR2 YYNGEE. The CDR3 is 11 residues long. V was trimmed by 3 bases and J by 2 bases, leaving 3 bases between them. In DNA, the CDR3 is TGTGCCAGCAGCGGGCCCTACGAGCAGTACTTC. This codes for CASSGPYEQYF.

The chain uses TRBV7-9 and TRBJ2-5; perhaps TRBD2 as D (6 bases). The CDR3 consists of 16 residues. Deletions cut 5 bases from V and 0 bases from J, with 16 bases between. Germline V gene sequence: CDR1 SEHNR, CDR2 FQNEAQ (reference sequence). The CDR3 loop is CASSRRDGPDQETQYF. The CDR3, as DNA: TGTGCCAGCAGCCGGAGGGATGGGCCAGACCAAGAGACCCAGTACTTC.

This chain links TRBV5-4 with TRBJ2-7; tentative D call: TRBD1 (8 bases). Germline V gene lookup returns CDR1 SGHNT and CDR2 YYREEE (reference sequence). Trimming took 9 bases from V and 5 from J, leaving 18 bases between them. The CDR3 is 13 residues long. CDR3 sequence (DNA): TGTGCCACCGGGGGGACAGGCCCCGACGAGCAGTACTTC. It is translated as CATGGTGPDEQYF.

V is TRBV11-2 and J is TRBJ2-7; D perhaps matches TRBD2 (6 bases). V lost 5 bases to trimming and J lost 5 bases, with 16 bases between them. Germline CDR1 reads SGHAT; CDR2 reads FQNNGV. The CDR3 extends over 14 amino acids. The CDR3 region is CASSALASGHEQYF. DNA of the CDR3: TGTGCCAGCAGCGCCCTAGCGTCGGGGCACGAGCAGTACTTC.

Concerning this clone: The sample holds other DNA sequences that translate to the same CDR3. In nucleotides, the CDR3 is TGTGCCAGCAGCTTAGGGGGGCCGGAGACCCAGTACTTC. This encodes CASSLGGPETQYF. The chain carries TRBV7-8 and TRBJ2-5, with D possibly TRBD1 on 6 matching bases. Germline loops: CDR1 SGHVS, CDR2 FQNEAQ. The CDR3 is 13 residues long. Between the trimmed V and J ends, which lost 1 base and 5 bases, there was a span of 8 bases.

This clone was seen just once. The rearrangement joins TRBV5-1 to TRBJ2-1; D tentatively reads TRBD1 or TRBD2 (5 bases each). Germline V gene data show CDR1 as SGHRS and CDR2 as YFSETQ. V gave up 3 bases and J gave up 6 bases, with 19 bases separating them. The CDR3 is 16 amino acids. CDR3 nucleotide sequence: TGCGCCAGCAGCTCGGGCCCCGGGGCCTGGGGCAATGAGCAGTTCTTC. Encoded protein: CASSSGPGAWGNEQFF.

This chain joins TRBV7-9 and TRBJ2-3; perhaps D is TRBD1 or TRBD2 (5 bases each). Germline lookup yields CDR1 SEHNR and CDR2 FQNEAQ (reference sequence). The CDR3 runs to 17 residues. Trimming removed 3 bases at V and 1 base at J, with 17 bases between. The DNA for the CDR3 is TGTGCCAGCAGCTTTCGTCGAGGGGAACAGGGCACAGATACGCAGTATTTT. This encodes CASSFRRGEQGTDTQYF.

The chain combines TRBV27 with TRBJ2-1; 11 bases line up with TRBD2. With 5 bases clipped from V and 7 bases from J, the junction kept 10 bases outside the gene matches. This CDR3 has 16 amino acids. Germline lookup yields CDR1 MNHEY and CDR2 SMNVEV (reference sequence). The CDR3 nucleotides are TGTGCCAGCAGTCAGGGAACTAGCGGGAGCGGGAATGAGCAGTTCTTC. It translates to CASSQGTSGSGNEQFF.